This TCR beta chain was observed in a study of identical twins (dated by TCRdb to 2016 to 2018). Study-level background: TCR alpha and beta repertoires from monozygotic twins, unrelated adults of various ages and cord blood were deep-sequenced to test whether fetal clonotypes persist. To rule out contamination, the twin experiments were replicated at different times with different library preparation protocols.

The full study reports these points: Because the same donors could not be followed over many years, conclusions were based on cross-sectional statistical analysis. Fewer insertions were carried by abundant cord blood beta clonotypes, a similar but weaker trend appeared in young adult naive repertoires, and no such trend appeared in memory repertoires. Invariant T cells such as MAIT and iNKT could partly confound zero-insertion analyses, although diverse VJ usage argued against such confounding for most clonotypes. Compared with coincidental sharing between unrelated individuals, out-of-frame TCR alpha sequences shared between twins had an excess of sequences with low generation probability. Recombination models systematically underestimated out-of-frame TCR alpha sharing in monozygotic twins but agreed with sharing between unrelated individuals. In beta out-of-frame sequences, excess twin sharing was weaker, because having fewer shared sequences lowered the signal-to-noise ratio.

The method was 5' RACE. The instrument was an Illumina HiSeq 2000. A universal primer binding site was added through template switching, and the final cDNA carried a unique molecular identifier so that TCR cDNA molecules could be counted accurately. First-strand cDNA for TCR alpha and beta chains was synthesized from specific primers in the conserved constant-segment region. To control for contamination, every cDNA library carried two barcodes: a SMART-Mk sample barcode plus Illumina barcodes. TruSeq adapter sequences and Illumina sample barcodes were added in two successive PCR steps. The TCR alpha and beta cDNA libraries were sequenced on the Illumina HiSeq platform using custom primers. Concerning the study's data processing: MiGEC processed the raw reads to extract unique molecular identifiers, while MiXCR was used to determine the CDR3 positions. For each individual, recombination models were inferred using an EM algorithm with the repgenHMM and IGoR tools. The tcR package in R was used for shared clonotype analysis, with sharing normalized by the product of cloneset sizes. To study raw recombination free of thymic and clonal selection effects, out-of-frame nonproductive sequences were analyzed. The public reads were quality trimmed at Q25 with fastp and then assembled into clones with MiXCR by TCRdb, keeping productive beta chains. Each CDR3 protein appears once, grouped with its most common genes and DNA. TCRdb assigned the V and J calls; the authors' analysis was not used. For this sample there are about 690,000 distinct CDR3 sequences; roughly 20% appear just once. The ten largest clonotypes hold over 4% of the sample.

This clonotype was observed at least ten times. The specificity of this receptor is unknown. One base away there is no much larger clone; base qualities are not given. Every donor in the study was a healthy Caucasian. The twin cohort comprised three pairs of female monozygotic twins, all aged roughly 18 to 30 years. RNA for TCR libraries was isolated from peripheral blood mononuclear cells. V gives up 5 bases and J gives up 2 bases, and the segment between their germline ends measures 8 bases. The CDR3 runs 13 residues from the cysteine to the phenylalanine. Only CDR3 DNA remains: 39 bases, in frame from the first base. These data were likewise used in another study, on T cells expressing NK-cell markers. The second publication reports: Three sorted T-cell subsets (CD3+CD56+NKG2C+, CD3+CD56+NKG2C- and CD3+CD56-NKG2C+) from fewer than 10 donors had their TCR beta-chain repertoires profiled. Seven of the eight sequenced donors were HCMV-seropositive and one was HCMV-seronegative. In several experiments an anti-gammadeltaTCR antibody was added to restrict sorting to alphabetaTCR-expressing T cells. In five to seven donors, the dominant CD3+CD56+NKG2C+ clonotypes were found to rank among the top 10 CD8+ clonotypes and to make up about 1.0-7.5% of CD8+ T cells. Those dominant clonotypes were again the most abundant among CD3+CD56-NKG2C+ cells in a few donors, at 28.3-60.1%. It remained unclear whether the expanded NKG2C-expressing T cell clones were specific for HCMV antigens. The eight sequenced donors were randomly selected healthy volunteers, three men and five women. HCMV-specific IgG was detected in serum with a commercial ELISA kit to determine HCMV serostatus. For over five donors, bulk peripheral blood T-cell repertoires were also sequenced from unsorted PBMC. Reads were demultiplexed and grouped by UMI with MIGEC, and clonotypes were assembled and quantified with MiTCR. To exclude erroneous sequences, any TCR cDNA sequence not supported by at least two reads was discarded. The tcR package was used for downstream repertoire analysis, with clonotypes matched between fractions based on CDR3 nucleotide sequence plus V segment. VDJmatch was used to annotate antigen specificity against VDJdb, with one amino acid substitution allowed in CDR3.

Specimen: PBMCs. Here the chain combines TRBV12-3 or TRBV12-4 and TRBJ2-3, with no reliable assignment of the D segment. This receptor was obtained from a woman under 30 in good health. The DNA sequence is as follows: TGTGCCAGCAGTGTTCGTTACACAGATACGCAGTATTTT. The resulting protein is CASSVRYTDTQYF.